This TCR beta chain was recovered during a study of PD-L1 blockade in urothelial cancer (dated by TCRdb to about 2017). Background for the entire study: Every patient began therapy at some point between 2013 and 2015 and was given atezolizumab 1,200 mg intravenously every 3 weeks. Patients had an ECOG performance status of 0 or 1 and had received between 0 and 3 prior chemotherapy regimens. Roughly ten patients achieved durable clinical benefit and approximately 20 did not. About 90% of the roughly 30 patients were identified as males with urothelial cancer of bladder origin, and a prior smoking history was reported by 18 of 29 patients. In the same patients, pretreatment tumors underwent whole exome sequencing and RNA sequencing in addition to TCR sequencing. The study, an exploratory multi-omic analysis, examined somatic, immune and clinical correlates of response to PD-L1 blockade with atezolizumab in urothelial cancer. Durable clinical benefit meant progression-free survival longer than 6 months, and TCR features were also tested against progression-free and overall survival. Blood samples were analyzed at two time points: 3 weeks after treatment start (second dose) and 6 weeks after treatment start. A median of about 140,000 T cells and fewer than 85,000 unique TCRs was obtained from blood samples, and a median clonality of approximately 0.086 was observed. Pretreatment tumor samples, along with matched peripheral blood serially collected before and after atezolizumab treatment, were subjected to TCR sequencing. Pretreatment blood TCR-seq was available for fewer than 30 patients, at least one posttreatment blood collection was obtained for around 25 patients, and tumor TCR-seq was available for around 25 patients. Overall study outcomes, separate from this receptor: A pretreatment peripheral blood TCR clonality below the median was linked to improved progression-free and overall survival. At 3 weeks after the start of treatment, tumor-associated TCR clones in peripheral blood had expanded more in patients with durable benefit (n ≈ 20, p = 0.022). Because of the small sample size (n ≈ 29) and the many exploratory analyses performed, the results are intended to be regarded as hypothesis-generating.

CDR1 MDHEN and CDR2 SYDVKM were looked up in the germline V gene. Unmatched junction bases come to 3, with V trimmed by 2 bases and J by 8 bases. From its cysteine to its phenylalanine, the CDR3 spans 13 amino acids. Only the CDR3 DNA stays, 39 bases, in frame from base 1. Each PCR received spiked-in synthetic TCR analog templates so that absolute template abundance could be estimated from read counts. TCRbeta CDR3 regions were amplified from genomic DNA with bias-controlled V and J gene primers using the immunoSEQ assay. Rearranged TCRbeta segments were sequenced at approximately 20X coverage. As for the original processing: Clustering was used to correct sequencing errors, and CDR3s were annotated against IMGT to assign V, D and J genes. Only productive TCRbeta rearrangements were used in downstream analyses, excluding out-of-frame or stop-codon sequences. Clonality was calculated as one minus the Shannon entropy normalized by the log of the number of unique productive sequences. Fisher's exact test with Benjamini-Hochberg correction, using a cutoff of adjusted p below 0.01, was how clones that differed between time points or between blood and tumor were identified. TCRdb stores this immuneACCESS table with in-frame sequences only. Part of the clones is absent; in the studies checked, under half of the shortfall reflects unresolved V genes, and no reason is known for the rest. The DNA was the basis for D and trimming; V, J and clone size are from that table. A total of 46,000 or so clones appear in this sample, around 86% of them only once. The biggest ten clones account for under 11% of the sample.

The time point label of this sample denotes: peripheral blood 6 weeks after treatment start. A total of 25 to 35 patients with locally advanced or metastatic urothelial carcinoma, treated at Memorial Sloan Kettering on a trial protocol, made up the cohort. Peripheral blood mononuclear cells were collected from each patient pretreatment and during treatment, giving between 1 and 8 total time points per patient. The Qiagen DNeasy Blood extraction kit was used to purify genomic DNA from total PBMCs and from tumor samples. PBMCs were collected pretreatment and during treatment, and were isolated and stored as previously described. Of note for this clone: What antigen it recognizes has not been identified. No base quality information exists; no much larger clone differs at one position.

The receptor was derived from a man in his fifties or sixties with urothelial cancer. The chain is made from TRBV28 and TRBJ1-2; 9 bases in the junction line up with TRBD1. This specimen was PBMCs, taken around atezolizumab (anti-PD-L1) treatment. Here is the DNA: TGTGCCAGCAGTTTAACAGGGGGCAGGGGCTACACCTTC. Its amino acids are CASSLTGGRGYTF.